A selection of T cell receptor beta chains follows, all from one sample in a study of long-term antiretroviral therapy in people with HIV. Profiling relied on immunoSEQ multiplex PCR, and the TCRdb table lists in-frame clones only, not all of them. This sample has 30,000 to 35,000 clones, with about 70% found just once. The sequencing used unsorted PBMCs, collected 3 years after starting antiretroviral therapy. Receptor source: a man between 50 and 59 years old with HIV. The CDR3 runs from the conserved cysteine through the conserved F or W. The D gene is left open where the match is weak. Some rows have no size entry. The others give once, few or many, or a class for an expanded clone.

>TRBJ1-1|once|-|TRBV27
CASSLSGWNTEAFF
TGTGCCAGCAGTTTATCAGGATGGAACACTGAAGCTTTCTTT
>TRBJ1-5|-|-|TRBV28
CASSLSDQPQHF
TGTGCCAGCAGTTTATCAGATCAGCCCCAGCATTTT
>TRBJ2-6|-|-|TRBV5-1
CASSLAGSSGANVLTF
TGCGCCAGCAGCTTGGCCGGGTCCTCTGGGGCCAACGTCCTGACTTTC
>TRBJ2-7|-|TRBD2|TRBV28
CAARGGSDSSYEQYF
TGTGCCGCGAGGGGCGGGAGCGATAGCTCCTACGAGCAGTACTTC
>TRBJ2-5|-|TRBD2|TRBV28
CASSSWTSGYQETQYF
TGTGCCAGCAGCTCATGGACTAGCGGATACCAAGAGACCCAGTACTTC
>TRBJ2-1|-|TRBD2|TRBV6-6
CASSYSGGSSYNEQFF
TGTGCCAGCAGTTACTCTGGCGGGAGCTCCTACAATGAGCAGTTCTTC
>TRBJ2-7|few|TRBD1|TRBV27
CASSLQGAYEQYF
TGTGCCAGCAGCTTACAGGGGGCCTACGAGCAGTACTTC
>TRBJ2-2|-|-|TRBV7-9
CASSPLQTGELFF
TGTGCCAGCAGCCCTCTCCAAACCGGGGAGCTGTTTTTT
>TRBJ1-4|-|-|TRBV29-1
CSGWSGGEKLFF
TGCAGCGGGTGGTCCGGGGGTGAAAAACTGTTTTTT
>TRBJ2-2|few|TRBD1|TRBV9
CASSVQGAGELFF
TGTGCCAGCAGCGTACAGGGGGCCGGGGAGCTGTTTTTT
>TRBJ1-4|-|-|TRBV18
CASSARTDANEKLFF
TGTGCCAGCTCGGCCCGGACAGACGCTAATGAAAAACTGTTTTTT
>TRBJ1-6|-|-|TRBV5-1
CASSDGSDSPLHF
TGCGCCAGCAGCGATGGATCGGATTCACCCCTCCACTTT
>TRBJ1-2|-|-|TRBV7-2
CASSTQVTGYGYTF
TGTGCCAGCAGCACGCAGGTTACCGGCTATGGCTACACCTTC
>TRBJ1-2|-|TRBD1|TRBV28
CASSPSRQGGRNGYTF
TGTGCCAGCAGCCCTTCCCGACAGGGAGGGCGGAATGGCTACACCTTC
>TRBJ2-5|-|-|TRBV2
CASGPAETQYF
TGTGCCAGCGGGCCAGCGGAGACCCAGTACTTC
>TRBJ1-5|-|TRBD1|TRBV6-1
CASSEPDRVNQPQHF
TGTGCCAGCAGTGAACCGGACAGGGTAAATCAGCCCCAGCATTTT
>TRBJ1-1|-|-|TRBV28
CASTREAGTEAFF
TGTGCCAGCACGAGGGAGGCTGGCACTGAAGCTTTCTTT
>TRBJ2-5|once|-|TRBV5-1
CASSLSLAVVETQYF
TGCGCCAGCAGCTTGAGTTTGGCAGTGGTCGAGACCCAGTACTTC
>TRBJ2-7|once|TRBD1|TRBV27
CASSSTGGGYEQYF
TGTGCCAGCAGTTCAACAGGGGGCGGTTACGAGCAGTACTTC
>TRBJ2-1|-|TRBD2|TRBV9
CASSPPWTSGRVEQFF
TGTGCCAGCAGCCCTCCCTGGACTAGCGGGAGGGTGGAGCAGTTCTTC
>TRBJ2-5|once|TRBD1|TRBV5-1
CASSFGTAQETQYF
TGCGCCAGCAGCTTCGGGACAGCGCAAGAGACCCAGTACTTC
>TRBJ2-3|-|TRBD2|TRBV7-3
CASSLSALAGVTDTQYF
TGTGCCAGCAGCTTAAGCGCACTAGCGGGGGTCACAGATACGCAGTATTTT
>TRBJ1-5|-|TRBD1|TRBV27
CASSPRDRGRLQPQHF
TGTGCCAGCAGTCCGCGGGACAGGGGGCGCCTTCAGCCCCAGCATTTT
>TRBJ1-6|-|-|TRBV7-3
CASSLEGYKSPLHF
TGTGCCAGCAGCTTGGAAGGGTACAAGTCACCCCTCCACTTT
>TRBJ2-7|-|-|TRBV29-1
CSVVLENYEQYF
TGCAGCGTTGTGCTGGAAAATTACGAGCAGTACTTC
>TRBJ2-1|few|TRBD2|TRBV9
CASSVVRGGYNEQFF
TGTGCCAGCAGCGTAGTGCGGGGGGGTTACAATGAGCAGTTCTTC
>TRBJ1-3|-|-|TRBV28
CASSSSKGSGNTIYF
TGTGCCAGCAGTTCTTCTAAGGGCTCTGGAAACACCATATATTTT
>TRBJ1-3|-|-|TRBV30
CAWSVGWLSGNTIYF
TGTGCCTGGAGTGTCGGGTGGCTTTCTGGAAACACCATATATTTT